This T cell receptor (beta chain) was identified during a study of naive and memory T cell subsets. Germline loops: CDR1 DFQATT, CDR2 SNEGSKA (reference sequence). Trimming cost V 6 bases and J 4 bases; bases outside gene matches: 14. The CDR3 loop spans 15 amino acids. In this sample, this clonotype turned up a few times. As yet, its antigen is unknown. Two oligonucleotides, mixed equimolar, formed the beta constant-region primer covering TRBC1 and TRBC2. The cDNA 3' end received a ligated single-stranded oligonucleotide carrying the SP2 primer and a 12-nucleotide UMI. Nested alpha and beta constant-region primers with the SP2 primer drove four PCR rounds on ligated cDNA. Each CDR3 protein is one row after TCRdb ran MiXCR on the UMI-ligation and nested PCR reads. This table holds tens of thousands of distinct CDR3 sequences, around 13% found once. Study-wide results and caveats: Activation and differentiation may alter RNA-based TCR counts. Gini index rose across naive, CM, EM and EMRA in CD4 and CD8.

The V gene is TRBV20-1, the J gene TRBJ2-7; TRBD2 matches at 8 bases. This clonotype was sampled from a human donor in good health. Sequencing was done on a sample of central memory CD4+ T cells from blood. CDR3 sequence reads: CSAPNGLAGSYEQYF. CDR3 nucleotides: TGCAGTGCACCGAACGGGCTAGCGGGTTCTTACGAGCAGTACTTC.